The clone carrying this T cell receptor beta chain has just a few counts. These data come from a study of response to subunit inactivated influenza vaccine. One entry per CDR3 protein, called by TCRdb with MiXCR from the RT-PCR reads. The repertoire has some 570,000 distinct CDR3 sequences, 11% of them found once; the top ten carry roughly 9.6%. This CDR3 contains 16 residues. Trimming cost V 4 bases and J 0 bases, with 12 bases left between them. Germline V lookup: CDR1 KGHDR, CDR2 SFDVKD. The same sample was also used in a study of T cells expressing NK-cell markers. That study reports: It was by 5'RACE template switching with UMIs that TCR beta cDNA was made. Source material for TCR beta repertoires consisted of sorted CD3+CD56+NKG2C+, CD3+CD56+NKG2C- and CD3+CD56-NKG2C+ T cells. The authors restricted sorting to alpha-beta TCR T cells with an anti-gamma-delta TCR antibody in several experiments. The dominant NKG2C+ clonotypes represented about 1.0-7.0% of CD8+ T cells in six or seven donors.

This receptor was identified in a man in his fifties or sixties who received an inactivated influenza vaccine. This chain connects TRBV24-1 to TRBJ2-1; D is perhaps TRBD2 (5 bases). The sample was PBMCs from blood, taken on the day of vaccination. Here the CDR3 DNA reads TGTGCCACCAGTGACCGAGGGCTACGCTCCTACAATGAGCAGTTCTTC. Protein: CATSDRGLRSYNEQFF.